The T cell receptor beta chain under discussion was sequenced for a study of T cells in Graves' hyperthyroidism and ophthalmopathy. Study findings and constraints: Before onset, ophthalmopathy was predicted by the model a median around 6.5 months earlier.

TCR beta CDR3 regions were amplified from RNA. In the first-round RT-PCR of the TCR CDR3, the HTBI primer set was used. One entry per CDR3 protein, called by TCRdb with MiXCR from the multiplex PCR reads. The table has fewer than 300,000 distinct CDR3 sequences, nearly 15% seen once. This clonotype occurred many times. Antigen: not known. Newly diagnosed hyperthyroidism, duration under 2 months, in patients aged 18 to 65. The source of this sequence is a woman between 50 and 59 years old with Graves' hyperthyroidism that later progressed to Graves' ophthalmopathy. The source material was blood.

The CDR3 protein is CASSSRGPQAYEQYF. In DNA, the CDR3 is TGTGCCAGCAGTTCCAGGGGGCCTCAGGCCTACGAGCAGTACTTC. V gene TRBV28 combines with J gene TRBJ2-7, with TRBD1 identical over 8 bases. From germline, CDR1 is MDHEN and CDR2 SYDVKM. Losses at the gene ends were 4 bases for V and 2 bases for J; bases not matched to a gene: 7. The CDR3 has 15 amino acids.